A single sample gave rise to the 14 T cell receptor beta chains below, sequenced in a study of T cell responses to AZD1222 COVID-19 vaccine (dated by TCRdb to 2020 to 2023). The library relied on the immunoSEQ multiplex PCR assay. TCRdb limited this immuneACCESS table to in-frame rearrangements with V and J called. A share of clones is missing; checked studies link under half to unresolved V genes, and the rest is unexplained. The sample yields approximately 73,000 clones; around four fifths were counted once. Clones ranked in the top ten supply 2.9% of the sample. This specimen's time point label, interpreted: baseline before first vaccination. Sequences were derived from peripheral blood, sampled on day 0 of AZD1222 vaccination. The receptors come from an adult in good health.

The rearrangement uses TRBV18 and TRBJ2-3; TRBD2 aligns across 7 bases. This CDR3 comprises 16 residues. Per germline, CDR1 KGHSH and CDR2 LQKENI. V was pared by 1 base and J by 2 bases, with 6 bases of the junction left unmatched. CDR3 sequence (DNA): TGTGCCAGCTCACCACTATCCGGGGGGATCACAGATACGCAGTATTTT. Encoded protein: CASSPLSGGITDTQYF.

This chain links TRBV19 with TRBJ2-3; 10 bases line up with TRBD2. CDR3 length: 14 residues. Germline CDR1 reads LNHDA; CDR2 reads SQIVND (reference sequence). V shed 3 bases, J shed 5 bases, and the junction held 2 bases outside the gene matches. The CDR3 DNA is TGTGCCAGTAGTATGAGCGGGAGGGGAGATACGCAGTATTTT. Its translation is CASSMSGRGDTQYF.

This clone turned up a few times. This sequence joins TRBV18 and TRBJ1-3; 9 nucleotides match TRBD1. The CDR3 totals 16 residues. In germline, CDR1 is KGHSH, CDR2 LQKENI. Germline trimming cut 6 bases from V and 0 bases from J; bases unmatched to any gene: 6. The chain's CDR3 is CASSEPGQGSGNTIYF. The CDR3 region has the DNA TGTGCCAGCTCGGAGCCGGGACAGGGCTCTGGAAACACCATATATTTT.

The J gene is TRBJ1-1, the V gene TRBV29-1; 8 bases fit TRBD1. The CDR3 has 13 amino acids. Germline lookup yields CDR1 SQVTM and CDR2 ANQGSEA. With 7 bases clipped from V and 0 bases from J, the junction kept 4 bases outside the gene matches. The CDR3 sequence: CSAIRGLNTEAFF. CDR3 in DNA: TGCAGCGCAATCAGGGGGCTGAACACTGAAGCTTTCTTT.

The chain employs TRBV6-2 or TRBV6-3 and TRBJ2-7; TRBD2 agrees at 8 bases. The V gene's germline CDR1 is MNHEY and CDR2 SVGEGT. CDR3 length: 14 amino acids. Trimming took 5 bases from V and 0 from J; bases not matched to a gene: 3. CDR3 region: CASSRGTSSYEQYF. The CDR3 DNA reads TGTGCCAGCAGTCGGGGGACTAGCTCCTACGAGCAGTACTTC.

V gene TRBV27 combines with J gene TRBJ2-1; TRBD2 matches 11 bases. With V trimmed by 2 bases and J by 11 bases, 8 bases remained unmatched. Germline V lookup: CDR1 MNHEY, CDR2 SMNVEV (reference sequence). This CDR3 contains 15 residues. The CDR3, as DNA: TGTGCCAGCAGTTTAGGGGTGACTAGCGGGACTAAGCAGTTCTTC. Its translation: CASSLGVTSGTKQFF.

The rearrangement links TRBV11-3 to TRBJ2-7; D is ambiguous. This CDR3 region has 13 residues. Germline V lookup: CDR1 SGHNT, CDR2 YENEEA. V lost 3 bases and J 0 bases, leaving 6 bases between the germline ends. The CDR3 bases are TGTGCCAGCAGCTTGGACCACTCCTACGAGCAGTACTTC. This encodes CASSLDHSYEQYF.

V is TRBV6-2 or TRBV6-3 and J is TRBJ1-5; 9 bases line up with TRBD1. The J segment lost 2 bases and the V segment lost 4 bases, leaving 9 bases of the junction unmatched. The CDR3 spans 17 residues. CDR1 MNHEY and CDR2 SVGEGT come from the germline V gene. The CDR3 loop reads CASSSSTTGGGNQPQHF. In DNA form, the CDR3 reads TGTGCCAGCAGTTCCAGCACTACAGGGGGCGGCAATCAGCCCCAGCATTTT.

This sequence joins TRBV7-2 and TRBJ1-5; 7 bases map to TRBD1. Germline loops: CDR1 SGHTA, CDR2 FQGNSA. The V gene end was trimmed by 5 bases and the J gene end by 6 bases; junction bases not matched to a gene: 10. The CDR3 has 15 amino acids. The CDR3 sequence is CASSVKTGEGQPQHF. In nucleotides, the CDR3 is TGTGCCAGCAGCGTAAAAACAGGGGAAGGTCAGCCCCAGCATTTT.

This clone has only one observation. The chain combines TRBV7-2 with TRBJ1-2, with D perhaps matching TRBD1 (5 bases). V lost 1 base to trimming and J lost 7 bases, with 13 bases between them. The germline CDR1 and CDR2 sequences are SGHTA and FQGNSA. There are 14 residues in the CDR3. CDR3 nucleotides: TGTGCCAGCAGCTTAGTGGGAGGGGATATTGGCTACACCTTC. Its translation is CASSLVGGDIGYTF.

This chain uses TRBV2 with TRBJ2-3; 11 nucleotides align to TRBD2. Per the germline V gene, CDR1 is SNHLY and CDR2 is FYNNEI. The length of the CDR3 is 15 residues. V shed 3 bases, J shed 6 bases, and the junction held 5 bases outside the gene matches. The CDR3: CASSDPLAGEDTQYF. The DNA of the CDR3 is TGTGCCAGCAGTGACCCACTAGCGGGGGAGGATACGCAGTATTTT.

The chain couples TRBV4-3 to TRBJ2-3; a possible D gene is TRBD2 (5 bases). Germline values: CDR1 LGHNA, CDR2 YSLEER. The CDR3 is 16 residues long. The germline V and J ends were trimmed by 3 bases and 0 bases, with 13 bases remaining between them. CDR3 loop: CASSHQASHSTDTQYF. The CDR3 DNA is TGCGCCAGCAGCCATCAGGCTAGCCATAGCACAGATACGCAGTATTTT.

The chain carries TRBV7-9 and TRBJ1-2; D unresolved. This CDR3 spans 15 amino acids. CDR1 and CDR2 from the germline V gene are SEHNR and FQNEAQ (reference sequence). The V gene lost 4 bases and the J gene lost 4 bases, with 16 bases spanning the gap. The CDR3 is CASSSTGEWGYGYTF. The CDR3 nucleotides are TGTGCCAGCAGCTCGACCGGGGAATGGGGCTATGGCTACACCTTC.

The V call is TRBV28, the J call TRBJ2-2; 7 nucleotides agree with TRBD1. Germline V gives CDR1 MDHEN, CDR2 SYDVKM. Trimming removed 2 bases from V and 5 bases from J; junction bases left unmatched: 5. The CDR3 sequence is 15 residues long. The CDR3 is CASSLHRGSTGELFF. For the CDR3, the DNA is TGTGCCAGCAGTTTACACAGGGGTAGTACCGGGGAGCTGTTTTTT.